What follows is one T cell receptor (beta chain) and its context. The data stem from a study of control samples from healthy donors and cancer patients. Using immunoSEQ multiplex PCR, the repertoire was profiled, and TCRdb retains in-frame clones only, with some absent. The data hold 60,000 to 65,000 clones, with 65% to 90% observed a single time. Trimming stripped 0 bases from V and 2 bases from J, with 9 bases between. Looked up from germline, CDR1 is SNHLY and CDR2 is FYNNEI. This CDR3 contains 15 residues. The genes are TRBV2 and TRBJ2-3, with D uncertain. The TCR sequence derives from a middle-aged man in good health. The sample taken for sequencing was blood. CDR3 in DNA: TGTGCCAGCAGTGAAGCTTCAACAAACACAGATACGCAGTATTTT. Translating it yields CASSEASTNTDTQYF.